A selection of T cell receptor beta chains follows, all from one sample in a study of HIV-infected children after antiretroviral therapy interruption. TCRdb processed the 3' RACE reads anew with MiXCR; each CDR3 protein has one entry. Of about 83,000 distinct CDR3 sequences in the sample, under 8% were seen once. The material was CD45RA+ CD4+ T cells from PBMCs, pooled from several time points, obtained from a donor given antiretroviral therapy, either interrupted or continuous. The receptors originated from a pool of human donors with HIV. CDR3s include the opening cysteine and the closing phenylalanine or tryptophan. A D gene is named only where the DNA matches it firmly. Only part of the rows carry a size: once, few, many, or a class if the clone is expanded.

DNA | CDR3 | J | V | length | D | size
TGCAGTGCTAGAAAGCAACAGGGGTTCGGCGAGCAGTACTTC | CSARKQQGFGEQYF | TRBJ2-7 | TRBV20-1 | 14 | TRBD1 | many
TGTGCCAGCAGCTTAGATAGTGAGACCCAGTACTTC | CASSLDSETQYF | TRBJ2-5 | TRBV11-2 | 12 | NA | many
TGTGCCAGCAGCGTAGGGGGTATAGGAAATGAGCAGTTCTTC | CASSVGGIGNEQFF | TRBJ2-1 | TRBV9 | 14 | NA | many
TGTGCCAGCAGTCCACAACCCCTCACCGGGGAGCTGTTTTTT | CASSPQPLTGELFF | TRBJ2-2 | TRBV27 | 14 | NA | NA
TGCGCCAGCAGTCACCATCCCCCGAGACGGTACACAGATACGCAGTATTTT | CASSHHPPRRYTDTQYF | TRBJ2-3 | TRBV23-1 | 17 | NA | NA
TGTGCCAGCTTGGGTGGGGGCTACAATGAGCAGTTCTTC | CASLGGGYNEQFF | TRBJ2-1 | TRBV5-8 | 13 | NA | few
TGTGCCATCAGTGAGGCGCAGGGTCTAGGAAGCAATCAGCCCCAGCATTTT | CAISEAQGLGSNQPQHF | TRBJ1-5 | TRBV10-3 | 17 | NA | many
TGTGCCAGCAGCTTCCTTGCGGGGGAGGAAAAACTGTTTTTT | CASSFLAGEEKLFF | TRBJ1-4 | TRBV5-6 | 14 | NA | many
TGTGCCAGCCGTACAATCAGGGGGCAAACCTCCTACGAGCAGTACTTC | CASRTIRGQTSYEQYF | TRBJ2-7 | TRBV7-9 | 16 | TRBD1 | few
TGTGCCAGTAGTATTGAGGTTGGTTCACCCCTCCACTTT | CASSIEVGSPLHF | TRBJ1-6 | TRBV19 | 13 | NA | once
TGCAGTGCCATAGAGAAGTACAATGAGCAGTTCTTC | CSAIEKYNEQFF | TRBJ2-1 | TRBV20-1 | 12 | NA | NA
TGCAGTCCAGAAATAGCGGGGTACACAGATACGCAGTATTTT | CSPEIAGYTDTQYF | TRBJ2-3 | TRBV20-1 | 14 | TRBD2 | many
TGTGCCAGCAGCCAAGGAGCCTTTCTTGAAGGGAGGAACTATGGCTACACCTTC | CASSQGAFLEGRNYGYTF | TRBJ1-2 | TRBV3-1 | 18 | NA | many
TGCAGCGTTGAAGAGACTGAAGCTTTCTTT | CSVEETEAFF | TRBJ1-1 | TRBV29-1 | 10 | NA | few
TGTGCCAGCAGCCATGGGAGCGCAGATACGCAGTATTTT | CASSHGSADTQYF | TRBJ2-3 | TRBV3-1 | 13 | NA | few
TGTGCCAGCAGTTTCGACGCGCGCAATCAGCCCCAGCATTTT | CASSFDARNQPQHF | TRBJ1-5 | TRBV12-3/TRBV12-4 | 14 | NA | many
TGTGCCAGCAGCCGCTTAGGGGGTAATGAAAAACTGTTTTTT | CASSRLGGNEKLFF | TRBJ1-4 | TRBV7-9 | 14 | NA | many
TGTGCCAGCTTCCCGGGACAACAATTTAACACAGATACGCAGTATTTT | CASFPGQQFNTDTQYF | TRBJ2-3 | TRBV18 | 16 | NA | many
TGTGCCAGCAGCCCCGATCTCGGGACCTACGAGCAGTACTTC | CASSPDLGTYEQYF | TRBJ2-7 | TRBV4-2 | 14 | NA | many
TGTGCCAGCAGCCAAGGAAAGTGGCAAGAGACCCAGTACTTC | CASSQGKWQETQYF | TRBJ2-5 | TRBV3-1 | 14 | NA | many
TGTGCCAGTAGTTTAACCCGGATGGATGGTGAGCAGTTCTTC | CASSLTRMDGEQFF | TRBJ2-1 | TRBV19 | 14 | NA | many
TGTGCCAGCAGCTTGGGAGCCACTAGCGGGAGAGGGGAGACCCAGTACTTC | CASSLGATSGRGETQYF | TRBJ2-5 | TRBV5-6 | 17 | TRBD2 | many
TGTGCCAGCAGATTAGGGGTTCAGCCCCAGCATTTT | CASRLGVQPQHF | TRBJ1-5 | TRBV12-3/TRBV12-4 | 12 | NA | many
TGCAGTGCTAGGGAGGGGGCCTATAGCAATCAGCCCCAGCATTTT | CSAREGAYSNQPQHF | TRBJ1-5 | TRBV20-1 | 15 | TRBD1 | NA
TGTGCCAGTAGTATTGGGGCAGGGAGTCAGCCCCAGCATTTT | CASSIGAGSQPQHF | TRBJ1-5 | TRBV19 | 14 | NA | many
TGTGCCAGCAGTTATTCGGGACTGGGCACAGATACGCAGTATTTT | CASSYSGLGTDTQYF | TRBJ2-3 | TRBV6-2/TRBV6-3 | 15 | NA | many
TGTGCCAGCAGCTTGGACAGGCTCGAGGGTGGCTACACCTTC | CASSLDRLEGGYTF | TRBJ1-2 | TRBV5-4 | 14 | NA | many
TGTGCCAGCTCTCCGACAGGGATGGGGAACAATGAGCAGTTCTTC | CASSPTGMGNNEQFF | TRBJ2-1 | TRBV18 | 15 | TRBD1 | few
TGTGCCAGCAGTTTACTAAACATCGGTGGGGGCTACACCTTC | CASSLLNIGGGYTF | TRBJ1-2 | TRBV28 | 14 | NA | NA
TGTGCCAGCAGAGGGACCCTCTCGACGGGGAACACTGAAGCTTTCTTT | CASRGTLSTGNTEAFF | TRBJ1-1 | TRBV5-8 | 16 | NA | few
TGTGCCAGTAGTATGAGGGGGTCAGAGACCCAGTACTTC | CASSMRGSETQYF | TRBJ2-5 | TRBV19 | 13 | NA | many
TGTGCCAGTAGTCCGCAGGGTCGTGACGGCTACACCTTC | CASSPQGRDGYTF | TRBJ1-2 | TRBV19 | 13 | NA | NA
TGCGCCAGCAGCTCAACGAATCCCGGGACAGCAAACACTGAAGCTTTCTTT | CASSSTNPGTANTEAFF | TRBJ1-1 | TRBV5-1 | 17 | TRBD1 | few
TGCGCCAGCAGCTTGGCCGGGACAGGGTCCTTCGGCTACACCTTC | CASSLAGTGSFGYTF | TRBJ1-2 | TRBV5-1 | 15 | TRBD1 | NA
TGTGCCAGCAGTTTACGGCAGGGCAAAACCTACGAGCAGTACTTC | CASSLRQGKTYEQYF | TRBJ2-7 | TRBV12-3/TRBV12-4 | 15 | NA | NA
TGTGCCAGTAGTATAGCGGCAGGCAATCAGCCCCAGCATTTT | CASSIAAGNQPQHF | TRBJ1-5 | TRBV19 | 14 | NA | NA
TGTGCCAGCAGCACGTCGACTAGCGGGGGGCCGCAATGGGTCTTC | CASSTSTSGGPQWVF | TRBJ2-1 | TRBV21-1 | 15 | NA | many
TGTGCCAGCAGCCACCTGAGGGGACAGGGATACTACAATGAGCAGTTCTTC | CASSHLRGQGYYNEQFF | TRBJ2-1 | TRBV14 | 17 | TRBD1 | few
TGCGCCAGCCCTTGGTTGGGTGATTATAGCAATCAGCCCCAGCATTTT | CASPWLGDYSNQPQHF | TRBJ1-5 | TRBV23-1 | 16 | NA | NA
TGTGCCAGCAGTCCGGTGGGCTACGAGCAGTACTTC | CASSPVGYEQYF | TRBJ2-7 | TRBV12-3/TRBV12-4 | 12 | NA | many
TGTGCCAGCAGCTTAAGTCCGGGGGGCTCCTACGAGCAGTACTTC | CASSLSPGGSYEQYF | TRBJ2-7 | TRBV7-2 | 15 | TRBD2 | many
TGTGCCAGCGGCAGGACTAGCCGGGAGACCCAGTACTTC | CASGRTSRETQYF | TRBJ2-5 | TRBV7-7 | 13 | TRBD2 | few
TGTGCCAGCAGCTTGACAGGGGGCATGGTTCAGAACACTGAAGCTTTCTTT | CASSLTGGMVQNTEAFF | TRBJ1-1 | TRBV7-3 | 17 | TRBD1 | many
TGTGCCAGCAGTCCACCGACAGGCTCTGAAGCTTTCTTT | CASSPPTGSEAFF | TRBJ1-1 | TRBV6-6 | 13 | NA | many
TGCAGCCTCCGGAGGGGTATGAACACTGAAGCTTTCTTT | CSLRRGMNTEAFF | TRBJ1-1 | TRBV29-1 | 13 | NA | NA
TGCGCCAGCAGCTTTTCCCGCGACAGCCCGTACGAGCAGTACTTC | CASSFSRDSPYEQYF | TRBJ2-7 | TRBV5-1 | 15 | NA | NA
TGCAGCGTCGGGACAGACTTGAACACTGAAGCTTTCTTT | CSVGTDLNTEAFF | TRBJ1-1 | TRBV29-1 | 13 | TRBD1 | NA
TGCAGCGTTGTGGATGGGAGTGAAAAACTGTTTTTT | CSVVDGSEKLFF | TRBJ1-4 | TRBV29-1 | 12 | NA | few
TGTGCCAGCAGCTACCGACAGGGACAATACCAAGAGACCCAGTACTTC | CASSYRQGQYQETQYF | TRBJ2-5 | TRBV7-9 | 16 | TRBD1 | many
TGTGCCAGCAGTCTCGGGGGGTTCTACGAGCAGTACTTC | CASSLGGFYEQYF | TRBJ2-7 | TRBV12-3/TRBV12-4 | 13 | TRBD2 | many
TGTGCCAGCAGAAGCACAGGGGGCGCTGGGGCCAACGTCCTGACTTTC | CASRSTGGAGANVLTF | TRBJ2-6 | TRBV6-5 | 16 | TRBD1 | many
TGTGCCAGCAGTGAATTGGGAGAAGACGCAGATACGCAGTATTTT | CASSELGEDADTQYF | TRBJ2-3 | TRBV6-1 | 15 | NA | many
TGCAGCGTACTCCATTCACGTCCCGGGACAGGGGGCTATGGCTACACCTTC | CSVLHSRPGTGGYGYTF | TRBJ1-2 | TRBV29-1 | 17 | TRBD1 | many
TGTGCCAGCAGCTTCATCCAGGGGACAAATTACGAGCAGTACTTC | CASSFIQGTNYEQYF | TRBJ2-7 | TRBV7-9 | 15 | NA | NA
TGCGCCAGCAGCTTTAGCGGTAGCACAGATACGCAGTATTTT | CASSFSGSTDTQYF | TRBJ2-3 | TRBV5-1 | 14 | NA | many
TGTGCCAGCAGCTTGGACAGGGTCTACGAGCAGTACTTC | CASSLDRVYEQYF | TRBJ2-7 | TRBV5-4 | 13 | NA | many
TGTGCCAGCAGTTTGGGGGGACAGGGGTCCGACGAGCAGTACTTC | CASSLGGQGSDEQYF | TRBJ2-7 | TRBV28 | 15 | TRBD1 | many
TGTGCCAGCAGCCCTCAGCCAGGAGTTGACGAGCAGTACTTC | CASSPQPGVDEQYF | TRBJ2-7 | TRBV2 | 14 | NA | few
TGCAGTGCTCTAATTGGTGGCACAGATACGCAGTATTTT | CSALIGGTDTQYF | TRBJ2-3 | TRBV20-1 | 13 | NA | many